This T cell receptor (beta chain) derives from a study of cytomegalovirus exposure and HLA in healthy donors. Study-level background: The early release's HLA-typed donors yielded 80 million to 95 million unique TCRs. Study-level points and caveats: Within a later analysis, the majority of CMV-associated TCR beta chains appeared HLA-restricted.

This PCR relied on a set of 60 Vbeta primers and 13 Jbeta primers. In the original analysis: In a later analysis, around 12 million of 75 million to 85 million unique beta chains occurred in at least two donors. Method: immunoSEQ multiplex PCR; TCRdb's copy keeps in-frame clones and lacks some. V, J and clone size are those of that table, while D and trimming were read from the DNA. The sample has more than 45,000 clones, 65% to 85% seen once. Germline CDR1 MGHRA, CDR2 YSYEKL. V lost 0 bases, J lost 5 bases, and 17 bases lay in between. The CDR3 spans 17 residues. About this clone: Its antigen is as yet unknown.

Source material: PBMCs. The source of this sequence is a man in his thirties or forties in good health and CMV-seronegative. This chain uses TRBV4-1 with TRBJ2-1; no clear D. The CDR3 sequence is CASSQDGRASWDNEQFF. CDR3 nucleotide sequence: TGCGCCAGCAGCCAAGATGGGCGAGCAAGTTGGGACAATGAGCAGTTCTTC.